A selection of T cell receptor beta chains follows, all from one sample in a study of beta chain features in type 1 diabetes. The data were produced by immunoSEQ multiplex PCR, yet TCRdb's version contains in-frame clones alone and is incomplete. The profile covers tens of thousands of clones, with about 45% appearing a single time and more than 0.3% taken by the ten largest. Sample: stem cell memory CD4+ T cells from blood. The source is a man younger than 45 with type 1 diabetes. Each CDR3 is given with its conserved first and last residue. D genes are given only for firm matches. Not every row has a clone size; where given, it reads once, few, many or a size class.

DNA: TGTGCCAGCAGCTTAGTGCTAGCGGGGGCGCACACCGGGGAGCTGTTTTTT
CDR3: CASSLVLAGAHTGELFF
J: TRBJ2-2
size: -
D: TRBD2
V: TRBV7-9

DNA: TGTGCCAGCAGGGGACAGGGGGTAACTGAAGCTTTCTTT
CDR3: CASRGQGVTEAFF
J: TRBJ1-1
size: few
D: TRBD1
V: TRBV2

DNA: TGCGCCAGCAGCTTGGCGGCGGGAGCGGCAGATACGCAGTATTTT
CDR3: CASSLAAGAADTQYF
J: TRBJ2-3
size: -
D: TRBD2
V: TRBV5-1

DNA: TGTGCCAGCACCCTAAGCGGGGGGACCTACGAGCAGTACTTC
CDR3: CASTLSGGTYEQYF
J: TRBJ2-7
size: -
D: TRBD2
V: TRBV7-9

DNA: TGTGCCAGCAGCCCCTCCACAGGGTCCGGAAACACCATATATTTT
CDR3: CASSPSTGSGNTIYF
J: TRBJ1-3
size: few
D: -
V: TRBV7-9

DNA: TGCGCCAGCAGCCAAGGGGCCGGAGGAAGCTCCTACGAGCAGTACTTC
CDR3: CASSQGAGGSSYEQYF
J: TRBJ2-7
size: -
D: -
V: TRBV4-3

DNA: TGTGCCAGCTCACGGGGAGGCTCCCTCTACGAGCAGTACTTC
CDR3: CASSRGGSLYEQYF
J: TRBJ2-7
size: -
D: -
V: TRBV18

DNA: TGCAGCGGAGCCCGGGGGGACACTGAAGCTTTCTTT
CDR3: CSGARGDTEAFF
J: TRBJ1-1
size: -
D: -
V: TRBV29-1

DNA: TGTGCCAGCAGCTTAAAGTTTAGAGGGAGATACAATGAGCAGTTCTTC
CDR3: CASSLKFRGRYNEQFF
J: TRBJ2-1
size: -
D: -
V: TRBV7-8

DNA: TGCGCCAGCAGCGAGAGGTTGGGGGAGGGGAGCTACGAGCAGTACTTC
CDR3: CASSERLGEGSYEQYF
J: TRBJ2-7
size: few
D: TRBD2
V: TRBV4-1

DNA: TGTGCCAGCAGCCCGACTGGCCAAGAGACCCAGTACTTC
CDR3: CASSPTGQETQYF
J: TRBJ2-5
size: -
D: -
V: TRBV9

DNA: TGTGCCAGCAGCTTAGGCACTCGCACCTTCCAAGAGACCCAGTACTTC
CDR3: CASSLGTRTFQETQYF
J: TRBJ2-5
size: -
D: -
V: TRBV7-8

DNA: TGTGCCAGCAGTTACTCGGCGGGACGGGGTAACAATGAGCAGTTCTTC
CDR3: CASSYSAGRGNNEQFF
J: TRBJ2-1
size: -
D: -
V: TRBV6-5

DNA: TGTGCCAGCAGTAGCCGGCTAGCGGCCTACAATGAGCAGTTCTTC
CDR3: CASSSRLAAYNEQFF
J: TRBJ2-1
size: few
D: TRBD2
V: TRBV7-8

DNA: TGTGCTAGTGGCCTCCGGGGACAGACTAATGAAAAACTGTTTTTT
CDR3: CASGLRGQTNEKLFF
J: TRBJ1-4
size: -
D: TRBD1
V: TRBV12-5

DNA: TGTGCCAGCAGTTACTCCCCAGTCTCAGGGGCCAACGTCCTGACTTTC
CDR3: CASSYSPVSGANVLTF
J: TRBJ2-6
size: -
D: -
V: TRBV6-5

DNA: TGTGCCAGCAGCCCGGGAGAGGCCTCGATCGGTGGCTACACCTTC
CDR3: CASSPGEASIGGYTF
J: TRBJ1-2
size: -
D: -
V: TRBV7-9

DNA: TGTGCCAGCTCACCACCGGGAGCCGGTGAAAAACTGTTTTTT
CDR3: CASSPPGAGEKLFF
J: TRBJ1-4
size: -
D: -
V: TRBV18

DNA: TGCGCCAGCAGCCCTCCGACGATATGGGGCGCGGAGCTGTTTTTT
CDR3: CASSPPTIWGAELFF
J: TRBJ2-2
size: -
D: -
V: TRBV4-1

DNA: TGTGCCAGCAGTCCAGGGTCATCTGGGGCCAACGTCCTGACTTTC
CDR3: CASSPGSSGANVLTF
J: TRBJ2-6
size: -
D: -
V: TRBV4-2

DNA: TGTGCCAGCAGCCTCTCTCCAGGGGGCAATCAGCCCCAGCATTTT
CDR3: CASSLSPGGNQPQHF
J: TRBJ1-5
size: -
D: -
V: TRBV9

DNA: TGTGCCAGCAGCGCTCAGACAGGAGACACCGGGGAGCTGTTTTTT
CDR3: CASSAQTGDTGELFF
J: TRBJ2-2
size: -
D: -
V: TRBV9

DNA: TGTGCCAGCAGTGGGACAGGGGGTTCTAATGAAAAACTGTTTTTT
CDR3: CASSGTGGSNEKLFF
J: TRBJ1-4
size: -
D: TRBD1
V: TRBV25-1

DNA: TGTGCTAGTGGCCGTGGGACAGTAAGGAACACTGAAGCTTTCTTT
CDR3: CASGRGTVRNTEAFF
J: TRBJ1-1
size: -
D: TRBD1
V: TRBV12-5

DNA: TGTGCCAGCCGGTCGGGAGGCAGCAATCAGCCCCAGCATTTT
CDR3: CASRSGGSNQPQHF
J: TRBJ1-5
size: -
D: -
V: TRBV6-1

DNA: TGTGCCAGTACCCCACAGGGAGACACAGATACGCAGTATTTT
CDR3: CASTPQGDTDTQYF
J: TRBJ2-3
size: few
D: -
V: TRBV19

DNA: TGTGCCAGCTCACCGCAGGGGGCGGTGAACACTGAAGCTTTCTTT
CDR3: CASSPQGAVNTEAFF
J: TRBJ1-1
size: few
D: TRBD1
V: TRBV18